Below, 4 T cell receptor beta chains from the same sample are listed, as sequenced in a study of Ad26.COV2.S vaccination and SARS-CoV-2 variants. Noted treatment: roughly 19 received Ad26.COV2.S at low or high dose, single or two shots; about 5 received placebo; per-sample allocation not given. Samples were taken on day 63 after the first vaccine or placebo injection. TCRdb's copy holds only in-frame clones and misses some; the assay was immunoSEQ multiplex PCR. The data show about 350,000 clones, with approximately 86% seen just once and roughly 10% held by the top ten. The material was peripheral blood, obtained in a trial of Ad26.COV2.S vaccine versus placebo. Receptor source: a person between 18 and 60 years old who received the Ad26.COV2.S COVID-19 vaccine or a placebo.

This clone came up once. The chain joins TRBV12-5 to TRBJ2-3; 9 bases line up with TRBD1. V shed 5 bases, J shed 5 bases, and the junction held 5 bases outside the gene matches. This CDR3 region has 14 residues. Per the germline V gene, CDR1 is LGHNT and CDR2 is FRNRAP. CDR3 bases: TGTGCTAGTGGTCCGGGACAGGGAGGAGATACGCAGTATTTT. Protein product: CASGPGQGGDTQYF. Full variable domain (missing parts from reference TRBV12-5 and TRBJ2-3): DARVTQTPRHKVTEMGQEVTMRCQPILGHNTVFWYRQTMMQGLELLAYFRNRAPLDDSGMPKDRFSAEMPDATLATLKIQPSEPRDSAVYFCASGPGQGGDTQYFGPGTRLTVL.

Comments on this clone: Within the sample, other DNA sequences also encode this same CDR3. The rearrangement joins TRBV28 to TRBJ1-1; D ambiguous. Germline V gene sequence: CDR1 MDHEN, CDR2 SYDVKM. The length of the CDR3 is 13 residues. Trimming stripped 0 bases from V and 2 bases from J, with 4 bases between. CDR3 sequence: CASSLWGNTEAFF. DNA for the CDR3: TGTGCCAGCAGTTTATGGGGAAACACTGAAGCTTTCTTT.

This chain links TRBV18 with TRBJ1-1; D unresolved. CDR3 size: 13 residues. Germline CDR1 reads KGHSH; CDR2 reads LQKENI. V lost 0 bases and J 10 bases, leaving 12 bases between the germline ends. The CDR3 nucleotides read TGTGCCAGCTCACCACCTATGGGCACTATAGCTTTCTTT. Its translation: CASSPPMGTIAFF. The variable domain in full, completed from reference TRBV18 and TRBJ1-1, reads NAGVMQNPRHLVRRRGQEARLRCSPMKGHSHVYWYRQLPEEGLKFMVYLQKENIIDESGMPKERFSAEFPKEGPSILRIQQVVRGDSAAYFCASSPPMGTIAFFGQGTRLTVV.

The gene calls are TRBV4-1 and TRBJ2-7; no firm D call. The CDR3 has 15 amino acids. Germline values: CDR1 MGHRA, CDR2 YSYEKL. Trimming shortened V by 0 bases and J by 4 bases, and 13 bases separated the two germline ends. The CDR3, as DNA: TGCGCCAGCAGCCAAGAATTCCAGATACCTTACGAGCAGTACTTC. Translating it yields CASSQEFQIPYEQYF.